This TCR beta chain was observed in a study of control samples from healthy donors and cancer patients. Repertoires were generated with immunoSEQ multiplex PCR, while TCRdb's copy carries only in-frame clones and drops some. This sample carries fewer than 200,000 clones, 93% of them seen once, and the ten largest clones take roughly 4.3%. Germline V CDR1 and CDR2: SGHNT, YENEEA. V was shortened by 5 bases and J by 1 base, with 13 bases between the two germline ends. There are 15 residues in the CDR3. Sequencing input: blood. The TCR comes from a woman between 55 and 75 years old in good health. The chain has TRBV11-3 and TRBJ2-3; D not certain. CDR3 bases: TGTGCCAGCAGCCGAGATCCTGTTGGCACAGATACGCAGTATTTT. Translated: CASSRDPVGTDTQYF.